These 21 T cell receptor beta chains came from one sample sequenced in a study of T cell repertoires in cytomegalovirus infection. No antigen has been identified for these receptors. A single record per CDR3 protein comes from TCRdb applying MiXCR to the reads. The data show roughly 180,000 distinct CDR3 sequences, about a fifth seen once. The sequencing here drew on CD8+ T cells from cultured PBMCs, taken from culture after CMV antigen stimulation. These receptors originate from a human donor in good health (CMV status not recorded). Some clones in this sample may be carry-over from other donors' samples.

For this clonotype: In this CDR3 the conserved last residue, phenylalanine or tryptophan, is missing, so a read error is likely. This chain joins TRBV5-1 and TRBJ1-1; D gene ambiguous. Germline CDR1 reads SGHRS; CDR2 reads YFSETQ. CDR3 length: 11 amino acids. V lost 4 bases and J 6 bases, leaving 7 bases between the germline ends. In nucleotides, the CDR3 is TGCGCCAGCAGCCTTCAGGCTGAAGCTTTCTTA. Its protein product is CASSLQAEAFL.

This chain links TRBV12-3 or TRBV12-4 with TRBJ1-2; 7 bases are shared with TRBD1. The CDR3 has 15 amino acids. The V segment lost 3 bases and the J segment 7 bases; nucleotides outside the gene matches: 11. CDR3 amino acids: CASSFLFQGEFGYTF. The CDR3, as DNA: TGTGCCAGCAGTTTCTTATTCCAGGGGGAGTTTGGCTACACCTTC.

The chain links TRBV5-5 to TRBJ1-4; 7 nucleotides match TRBD1. The trim removed 3 bases at V and 5 bases at J, leaving 16 bases unmatched. There are 18 residues in the CDR3. Germline V CDR1 and CDR2: SGHKS, YYEKEE (reference sequence). The CDR3 sequence is CASSSRQGGMGGNEKLFF. The DNA of the CDR3 is TGTGCCAGCAGCTCCCGACAGGGCGGAATGGGCGGGAATGAAAAACTGTTTTTT.

This clonotype has only a few counts. This rearrangement joins TRBV7-2 to TRBJ1-6, with 7 bases that match TRBD1. With 3 bases clipped from V and 8 bases from J, the junction kept 4 bases outside the gene matches. Germline V lookup: CDR1 SGHTA, CDR2 FQGNSA. This CDR3 is 14 amino acids long. This chain's CDR3 is CASSFRDRDSPLHF. In DNA form, the CDR3 reads TGTGCCAGCAGCTTCCGGGACAGAGATTCACCCCTCCACTTT.

This clonotype was picked up one time. The genes are TRBV29-1 and TRBJ1-1; perhaps TRBD1 as D (5 bases). The germline gives CDR1 SQVTM, CDR2 ANQGSEA. The CDR3 runs to 15 residues. Trimming took 3 bases from V and 0 from J, leaving 14 bases between them. The CDR3 nucleotides are TGCAGCGTTGAGGAGGGCTTGGGACTGAACACTGAAGCTTTCTTT. This translates into CSVEEGLGLNTEAFF. The entire variable domain, with the rest obtained from reference TRBV29-1 and TRBJ1-1, is as follows: SAVISQKPSRDICQRGTSLTIQCQVDSQVTMMFWYRQQPGQSLTLIATANQGSEATYESGFVIDKFPISRPNLTFSTLTVSNMSPEDSSIYLCSVEEGLGLNTEAFFGQGTRLTVV.

V usage is TRBV4-1 and J usage is TRBJ2-2; the D is unclear. This CDR3 region has 16 residues. Germline CDR1 and CDR2: MGHRA and YSYEKL. Trimming left V 1 base short and J 1 base short, with 10 bases between. The CDR3 protein is CASSQVAAGNTGELFF. The CDR3 DNA is TGCGCCAGCAGCCAAGTAGCAGCCGGGAACACCGGGGAGCTGTTTTTT.

This clonotype was counted only a few times. This chain joins TRBV11-2 and TRBJ2-4; D perhaps matches TRBD1 (6 bases). The germline gives CDR1 SGHAT, CDR2 FQNNGV. V was clipped by 4 bases and J by 9 bases, with 13 bases between them. The CDR3 extends over 13 amino acids. The CDR3 DNA sequence: TGTGCCAGCAGCTCGGGGCAGGGGTTCATTCAGTACTTC. Amino acids: CASSSGQGFIQYF.

This clonotype appeared a few times. The rearrangement links TRBV12-3 or TRBV12-4 to TRBJ2-1, with D unclear. The length of the CDR3 is 12 residues. The germline V and J ends were trimmed by 5 bases and 5 bases, with 7 bases remaining between them. The CDR3, as DNA: TGTGCCAGCAGTCCCGTACACAATGAGCAGTTCTTC. Translation: CASSPVHNEQFF.

This rearrangement joins TRBV29-1 to TRBJ1-1; unclear D gene. The V end lost 5 bases, the J end lost 0 bases, and 4 bases lay between the germline ends. CDR3 size: 11 residues. Germline V gene lookup returns CDR1 SQVTM and CDR2 ANQGSEA. Here the CDR3 DNA reads TGCAGCGTTTCACTGAACACTGAAGCTTTCTTT. This sequence encodes CSVSLNTEAFF.

This rearrangement joins TRBV9 to TRBJ1-2; D perhaps matches TRBD1 (6 bases). With 0 bases removed from V and 6 bases from J, the gap between germline ends came to 12 bases. This CDR3 contains 14 residues. Germline-derived CDR1 and CDR2 are SGDLS and YYNGEE. The DNA of the CDR3 is TGTGCCAGCAGCGTAGAGGGGGGGGCGGATGGCTACACCTTC. Amino acid sequence: CASSVEGGADGYTF. Supplemented by reference TRBV9 and TRBJ1-2, the full variable domain reads DSGVTQTPKHLITATGQRVTLRCSPRSGDLSVYWYQQSLDQGLQFLIQYYNGEERAKGNILERFSAQQFPDLHSELNLSSLELGDSALYFCASSVEGGADGYTFGSGTRLTVV.

The chain recombines TRBV10-1 with TRBJ2-3; the match to TRBD2 covers 8 bases. The CDR3 runs 15 residues. The junction had 2 bases not matched to a gene; V was cut back by 2 bases and J by 1 base. CDR1 is WNHNN and CDR2 is SYGVQD in the germline V gene (reference sequence). In DNA, the CDR3 is TGCGCCAGCAGTGAGAGGCGGGGGGGCACAGATACGCAGTATTTT. Protein sequence: CASSERRGGTDTQYF.

This clonotype was detected only once. The chain couples TRBV25-1 to TRBJ1-1; D is uncertain. Germline lookup yields CDR1 MGHDK and CDR2 SYGVNS. V lost 2 bases and J 3 bases, leaving 13 bases between the germline ends. The CDR3 is made up of 15 amino acids. The CDR3: CASSEVILGDTEAFF. The DNA for the CDR3 is TGTGCCAGCAGTGAAGTAATTTTGGGTGACACTGAAGCTTTCTTT.

The chain combines TRBV27 with TRBJ2-1, with D possibly matching TRBD1 (6 bases). The germline gives CDR1 MNHEY, CDR2 SMNVEV (reference sequence). The CDR3 length is 15 residues. The V gene lost 8 bases and the J gene lost 2 bases, with 16 bases spanning the gap. This CDR3 reads CASGSGTPPYNEQFF. In DNA form, the CDR3 reads TGTGCCAGCGGCTCCGGGACACCCCCCTACAATGAGCAGTTCTTC.

CDR3 nucleotide sequence: TGTGCCAGCATAGTAGGGGACAGCGGGGAGCTGTTTTTT. Translation: CASIVGDSGELFF. The chain links TRBV6-2 or TRBV6-3 to TRBJ2-2; TRBD1 aligns across 7 bases. The CDR3 length is 13 residues. With V trimmed by 7 bases and J by 7 bases, 6 bases remained unmatched. Germline V CDR1 and CDR2: MNHEY, SVGEGT.

This clonotype came up a few times. The chain uses TRBV7-8 and TRBJ1-4; no definite D call. The CDR3 has 16 amino acids. Trimming removed 2 bases from V and 2 bases from J, with 12 bases in between. Germline loops: CDR1 SGHVS, CDR2 FQNEAQ. Written as DNA, the CDR3 is TGTGCCAGCAGCTTATTACCCGTATCGACTAATGAAAAACTGTTTTTT. It encodes CASSLLPVSTNEKLFF.

CDR3 nucleotides: TGTGCCAGCAGCTTCAGTTTTGGACTAGCGGGTCCCGAGTTATCCGAGCAGTTCTTC. Translated, it gives CASSFSFGLAGPELSEQFF. The V and J genes are TRBV13 and TRBJ2-1; 11 nucleotides agree with TRBD2. This CDR3 comprises 19 residues. V lost 3 bases to trimming and J lost 10 bases; unmatched junction nucleotides: 20. Germline CDR1 PRHDT, CDR2 FYEKMQ (reference sequence).

This clonotype showed up just a few times. The chain employs TRBV7-3 and TRBJ2-3; 9 nucleotides agree with TRBD1. V gave up 4 bases and J gave up 4 bases; unmatched junction bases: 9. Germline V gives CDR1 SGHTA, CDR2 FQGTGA. The CDR3 covers 16 residues. The CDR3 DNA follows: TGTGCCAGCAGCTCCTGGGCACAGGGGGCGGCAGATACGCAGTATTTT. It yields the protein CASSSWAQGAADTQYF.

This clonotype appeared a few times. This chain uses TRBV7-2 with TRBJ1-3; D is undetermined. The V gene's germline CDR1 is SGHTA and CDR2 FQGNSA. The CDR3 contains 16 residues. The V and J ends lost 4 bases and 8 bases respectively, with 21 bases between them. The CDR3 DNA follows: TGTGCCAGCAGCTCCGTCGGTGTGACGCCCGGGGACACCATATATTTT. Its protein is CASSSVGVTPGDTIYF.

The V call is TRBV9, the J call TRBJ2-3; D assignment may be TRBD1 or TRBD2 (5 bases each). Deletions cut 6 bases from V and 3 bases from J, with 8 bases between. Germline V lookup: CDR1 SGDLS, CDR2 YYNGEE. The CDR3 loop spans 12 amino acids. CDR3 loop: CASTGATDTQYF. CDR3 nucleotide sequence: TGTGCCAGCACCGGGGCGACAGATACGCAGTATTTT.

This clonotype has more than one count but fewer than ten. This chain connects TRBV28 to TRBJ1-5; D may be TRBD1 (5 bases). V gave up 1 base and J gave up 0 bases, with 10 bases separating them. CDR1 is MDHEN and CDR2 is SYDVKM in the germline V gene. The CDR3 is made up of 16 amino acids. The DNA for the CDR3 is TGTGCCAGCAGTTTATCAGGGTACAATAGCAATCAGCCCCAGCATTTT. It is translated as CASSLSGYNSNQPQHF.

This clonotype was detected only a few times. V gene TRBV6-2 or TRBV6-3 combines with J gene TRBJ2-1; D uncertain. The CDR3 extends over 16 amino acids. Looked up from germline, CDR1 is MNHEY and CDR2 is SVGEGT. Trimming left V 0 bases short and J 4 bases short, with 13 bases between. This CDR3 reads CASSYSIGNIYNEQFF. The DNA for the CDR3 is TGTGCCAGCAGTTACTCGATAGGGAATATATACAATGAGCAGTTCTTC.